This T cell receptor beta chain was identified in a study of identical twins. The V end was cut by 1 base, the J end by 4 bases, with 10 bases between. This CDR3 has 14 amino acids. Germline lookup yields CDR1 SGHAT and CDR2 FQNNGV. MiXCR, applied by TCRdb to the 5' RACE reads, yields one record per CDR3 protein. The sample has 750,000 to 950,000 distinct CDR3 sequences; more than 9% are singletons. The sample was also linked to a second study, of yellow fever vaccine responses in identical twins.

This rearrangement joins TRBV11-2 to TRBJ1-1, with D tentatively TRBD1 (5 bases). Input material: PBMCs. This TCR came from a woman younger than 35 in good health. The DNA of the CDR3 is TGTGCCAGCAGCTTAGGTAGAAGGGGCACTGAAGCTTTCTTT. Protein: CASSLGRRGTEAFF.